A single sample is the source of the 29 T cell receptor beta chains below, sequenced in a study of cytomegalovirus exposure and HLA in healthy donors. Amplification used 60 Vbeta primers and 13 Jbeta primers. Sequencing was performed with immunoSEQ multiplex PCR; in TCRdb, only in-frame clones are kept and a portion is missing. The sample consists of roughly 93,000 clones, about 81% of them appearing once. Sequenced: PBMCs. The receptor source for this set is a man between 18 and 35 years old in good health and CMV-seropositive.

The rearrangement links TRBV2 to TRBJ1-3; TRBD1 agrees at 7 bases. The ends lost 1 base at V and 0 bases at J; junction bases unmatched: 3. This CDR3 comprises 16 residues. Germline CDR1 reads SNHLY; CDR2 reads FYNNEI. This CDR3 is CASSEGQGYSGNTIYF. The CDR3, as DNA: TGTGCCAGCAGTGAAGGACAGGGATACTCTGGAAACACCATATATTTT.

The V and J genes are TRBV5-5 and TRBJ1-5, with TRBD1 matching 9 bases. CDR3 length equals 16 residues. J gave up 4 bases and V 4 bases, and 9 bases lay outside the gene matches. CDR1 and CDR2 from the germline V gene are SGHKS and YYEKEE (reference sequence). In nucleotides, the CDR3 is TGTGCCAGCAGCCCCTACGGGACAGGGAAAAATCAGCCCCAGCATTTT. Translated, it gives CASSPYGTGKNQPQHF. The whole variable domain, remainder taken from reference TRBV5-5 and TRBJ1-5, is DAGVTQSPTHLIKTRGQQVTLRCSPISGHKSVSWYQQVLGQGPQFIFQYYEKEERGRGNFPDRFSARQFPNYSSELNVNALLLGDSALYLCASSPYGTGKNQPQHFGDGTRLSIL.

This chain links TRBV18 with TRBJ1-1; D is possibly TRBD1 (5 bases). The germline CDR1 and CDR2 sequences are KGHSH and LQKENI. This CDR3 region has 13 residues. V lost 6 bases and J 5 bases, leaving 13 bases between the germline ends. Here the CDR3 reads CASSRDSVTEAFF. As DNA, the CDR3 is TGTGCCAGCTCCCGCGACAGCGTGACTGAAGCTTTCTTT.

This clone was found a few times. This chain uses TRBV6-1 with TRBJ1-5; the match to TRBD1 covers 7 bases. V dropped 4 bases and J dropped 0; count of bases not matched to a gene: 6. CDR1 MNHNS and CDR2 SASEGT come from the germline V gene. The CDR3 extends over 16 amino acids. The CDR3 DNA reads TGTGCCAGCAGTGGGCCTGGGACAGATAGCAATCAGCCCCAGCATTTT. The encoded protein is CASSGPGTDSNQPQHF.

The chain has TRBV6-1 and TRBJ2-2; 7 bases line up with TRBD2. This CDR3 is 14 amino acids long. Trimming removed 8 bases from V and 8 bases from J; junction bases left unmatched: 11. CDR1 and CDR2 (germline): MNHNS, SASEGT. The CDR3 loop is CASRRDYLSGELFF. CDR3 nucleotides: TGTGCCAGCCGGCGGGACTACCTGTCGGGGGAGCTGTTTTTT.

V usage is TRBV9 and J usage is TRBJ2-5, with D maybe TRBD1 (5 bases). V was cut by 10 bases and J by 1 base, with 14 bases left in between. The CDR3 sequence is 13 residues long. From germline, CDR1 is SGDLS and CDR2 YYNGEE. The CDR3 bases are TGTGCCGGTGAACGGCAGGGCCAAGAGACCCAGTACTTC. This codes for CAGERQGQETQYF.

The chain has TRBV2 and TRBJ2-3; 7 bases map to TRBD2. The CDR3 spans 12 residues. CDR1 is SNHLY and CDR2 is FYNNEI in the germline V gene. CDR3 region: CATSGVTDTQYF. CDR3 DNA sequence: TGTGCGACCAGCGGGGTCACAGATACGCAGTATTTT.

This chain joins TRBV6-5 and TRBJ2-5; 7 bases are a match to TRBD2. J was trimmed by 5 bases and V by 5 bases; bases with no gene match: 8. The CDR3 covers 14 residues. Germline V CDR1 and CDR2: MNHEY, SVGAGI. The CDR3 DNA follows: TGTGCCAGCAGTCCCCTCAGCGGGGAGGAGACCCAGTACTTC. Its translation is CASSPLSGEETQYF.

This clone turned up a few times. The gene calls are TRBV4-1 and TRBJ1-4, with 7 bases identical to TRBD1. This CDR3 comprises 15 residues. Germline V gene sequence: CDR1 MGHRA, CDR2 YSYEKL. V shed 3 bases, J shed 6 bases, and the junction held 7 bases outside the gene matches. CDR3 sequence (DNA): TGCGCCAGCAGCCAGGCCCGACAGGGTTATGAAAAACTGTTTTTT. Amino acid sequence: CASSQARQGYEKLFF.

The table lists this clone with a count of one. The V and J genes are TRBV27 and TRBJ2-5, with 8 bases matching TRBD2. The CDR3 is 16 residues long. V dropped 5 bases and J dropped 2; count of bases not matched to a gene: 10. Per the germline V gene, CDR1 is MNHEY and CDR2 is SMNVEV (reference sequence). CDR3 nucleotide sequence: TGTGCCAGCAGTGGCGTCCCGGGGGGGCCTCAAGAGACCCAGTACTTC. Its protein product is CASSGVPGGPQETQYF.

J is TRBJ2-1 and V is TRBV30; no firm D call. The CDR3 totals 11 residues. V lost 7 bases and J lost 5, with 9 bases in between. The germline CDR1 and CDR2 sequences are GTSNPN and SVGIG (reference sequence). The CDR3 nucleotides read TGTGCCTCGACTTGGAACAATGAGCAGTTCTTC. Its protein is CASTWNNEQFF.

The J gene is TRBJ2-5, the V gene TRBV28; D call uncertain. The DNA end lines up better with TRBJ2-7; the J call may be wrong. The CDR3 length is 13 residues. Germline CDR1 reads MDHEN; CDR2 reads SYDVKM. CDR3: CASRSADTYEQYF. The CDR3 region has the DNA TGTGCCAGCAGATCGGCGGATACCTACGAGCAGTACTTC.

The sample holds one count of this clone. This chain uses TRBV7-6 with TRBJ2-7; TRBD2 matches 8 bases. The CDR3 runs to 16 residues. Trimming removed 5 bases from V and 1 base from J; junction bases left unmatched: 10. Germline assignment: CDR1 SGHVS and CDR2 FNYEAQ. The CDR3 region is CASSRGGGAGSYEQYF. The DNA for the CDR3 is TGTGCCAGCAGCCGGGGGGGAGGGGCCGGGTCCTACGAGCAGTACTTC.

The chain uses TRBV5-1 and TRBJ1-1, with 9 bases lining up with TRBD1. The CDR3 spans 18 residues. Germline V gene sequence: CDR1 SGHRS, CDR2 YFSETQ. Losses at the gene ends were 3 bases for V and 1 base for J; bases not matched to a gene: 13. CDR3 residues: CASSSSFTGGVRNTEAFF. The DNA of the CDR3 is TGCGCCAGCAGCTCGTCATTTACAGGGGGCGTAAGGAACACTGAAGCTTTCTTT.

The rearrangement uses TRBV11-2 and TRBJ1-2; D is unresolved. V was trimmed by 7 bases and J by 4 bases, leaving 16 bases between them. This CDR3 has 14 residues. Germline V lookup: CDR1 SGHAT, CDR2 FQNNGV. In DNA form, the CDR3 reads TGTGCCAGCATTGAAGAGGGAACCACCTATGGCTACACCTTC. Its translation: CASIEEGTTYGYTF.

The V and J genes are TRBV2 and TRBJ2-5, with 12 bases identical to TRBD1. This CDR3 comprises 11 residues. Trimming at V came to 9 bases and at J to 10 bases, leaving 3 bases not matched to a gene. Germline CDR1 reads SNHLY; CDR2 reads FYNNEI. The CDR3: CASRDRGLQYF. The CDR3, as DNA: TGTGCCAGTAGGGACAGGGGGCTCCAGTACTTC.

This sequence joins TRBV9 and TRBJ1-1; 10 bases align to TRBD1. Germline V gives CDR1 SGDLS, CDR2 YYNGEE. V lost 1 base to trimming and J lost 6 bases; unmatched junction nucleotides: 6. The CDR3 is 15 amino acids. CDR3 sequence reads: CASSVTPDRGAEAFF. DNA of the CDR3: TGTGCCAGCAGCGTAACGCCGGACAGGGGGGCTGAAGCTTTCTTT.

This chain links TRBV6-1 with TRBJ1-2; maybe TRBD1 (5 bases). Germline V lookup: CDR1 MNHNS, CDR2 SASEGT. The CDR3 runs to 17 residues. Deletions cut 3 bases from V and 2 bases from J, with 19 bases between. The CDR3 spells CASSDAGGGEFNYGYTF. For the CDR3, the DNA is TGTGCCAGCAGTGATGCAGGCGGGGGTGAGTTCAACTATGGCTACACCTTC.

The rearrangement uses TRBV5-6 and TRBJ2-3; tentatively, D is TRBD1 (6 bases). Between the trimmed V and J ends, which lost 0 bases and 6 bases, there was a span of 17 bases. From germline, CDR1 is SGHDT and CDR2 YYEEEE. The CDR3 extends over 16 amino acids. In DNA form, the CDR3 reads TGTGCCAGCAGCTTGGAAGGGGGTGGTACGTGGGATACGCAGTATTTT. As protein: CASSLEGGGTWDTQYF.

V is TRBV13 and J is TRBJ2-3, with TRBD2 identical over 10 bases. Germline CDR1 reads PRHDT; CDR2 reads FYEKMQ (reference sequence). V gave up 3 bases and J gave up 7 bases; unmatched junction bases: 7. The CDR3 is 15 amino acids. This chain's CDR3 is CASSFTLAGEYTQYF. The CDR3, as DNA: TGTGCCAGCAGCTTTACCCTAGCGGGGGAATATACGCAGTATTTT.

The chain uses TRBV7-2 and TRBJ2-5, with D possibly TRBD2 on 5 matching bases. The germline CDR1 and CDR2 sequences are SGHTA and FQGNSA. The V gene lost 7 bases and the J gene lost 1 base, with 16 bases spanning the gap. The CDR3 runs 15 residues. CDR3 loop: CASTLRRGPQETQYF. The CDR3 DNA reads as TGTGCCAGCACCCTCCGGAGAGGGCCCCAAGAGACCCAGTACTTC.

The chain uses TRBV7-8 and TRBJ1-4; 7 nucleotides match TRBD1. CDR3 length: 13 residues. Germline lookup yields CDR1 SGHVS and CDR2 FQNEAQ. V shed 5 bases and J 8 bases; nucleotides not matched to a gene: 5. CDR3 protein: CASSRGQEEKLFF. For the CDR3, the DNA is TGTGCCAGCAGCCGTGGACAGGAAGAAAAACTGTTTTTT.

This clone appeared a single time. V and J are TRBV7-9 and TRBJ2-5, with D perhaps TRBD1 (7 bases). The CDR3 totals 13 residues. Germline V gene lookup returns CDR1 SEHNR and CDR2 FQNEAQ (reference sequence). V was clipped by 4 bases and J by 6 bases, with 12 bases between them. As DNA, the CDR3 is TGTGCCAGCAGCTCCCCAGGGGGGAAGACCCAGTACTTC. Protein sequence: CASSSPGGKTQYF.

To note about this clone: Distinct nucleotide sequences in the sample also encode this CDR3. This sequence joins TRBV6-1 and TRBJ2-1; the match to TRBD2 covers 11 bases. After removal of 2 bases from V and 3 bases from J, the junction contained 0 bases not matched to a gene. The CDR3 length is 15 residues. Germline assignment: CDR1 MNHNS and CDR2 SASEGT. The chain's CDR3 is CASSELAGGYNEQFF. The CDR3 region has the DNA TGTGCCAGCAGTGAACTAGCGGGGGGCTACAATGAGCAGTTCTTC.

This clone was seen once. V is TRBV7-9 and J is TRBJ2-7; the match to TRBD1 covers 8 bases. Germline assignment: CDR1 SEHNR and CDR2 FQNEAQ (reference sequence). CDR3 length equals 15 residues. The J segment lost 0 bases and the V segment lost 6 bases, leaving 7 bases of the junction unmatched. CDR3 amino acids: CASRPTGGSSYEQYF. The CDR3 bases are TGTGCCAGCAGGCCAACAGGGGGGAGCTCCTACGAGCAGTACTTC.

This clone showed up just a few times. The chain recombines TRBV6-5 with TRBJ2-2; D is possibly TRBD2 (7 bases). V was cut by 7 bases and J by 6 bases, with 18 bases left in between. CDR1 MNHEY and CDR2 SVGAGI come from the germline V gene. The CDR3 is 15 amino acids. The CDR3 nucleotides are TGTGCCAGCACCCAACGAGGGGGGGCCTCCGGGGAGCTGTTTTTT. Residues: CASTQRGGASGELFF.

The CDR3, as DNA: TGCGCCAGCAGCTCTACGGCGGGGATGAACACTGAAGCTTTCTTT. Protein: CASSSTAGMNTEAFF. The V and J genes are TRBV5-1 and TRBJ1-1; D remains ambiguous. The CDR3 extends over 15 amino acids. Trimming left V 3 bases short and J 0 bases short, with 12 bases between. Germline values: CDR1 SGHRS, CDR2 YFSETQ.

J is TRBJ2-5 and V is TRBV4-1; 11 nucleotides align to TRBD1. The DNA matches TRBJ2-7 better at its end, which makes the J call doubtful. The CDR3 is 18 residues long. CDR1 and CDR2 (germline): MGHRA, YSYEKL. CDR3 in amino acids: CASSQFRDRGSRSYEQYF. The CDR3 nucleotides read TGCGCCAGCAGCCAGTTCCGGGACAGGGGGTCGAGATCCTACGAGCAGTACTTC.

CDR3 protein: CASSLDRGNFYEQYF. In nucleotides, the CDR3 is TGTGCCAGCAGCTTAGATCGGGGGAATTTCTACGAGCAGTACTTC. J is TRBJ2-7 and V is TRBV11-2; a weak D match, TRBD2 (6 bases). CDR1 and CDR2 from the germline V gene are SGHAT and FQNNGV. Deletions cut 0 bases from V and 3 bases from J, with 12 bases between. This CDR3 region has 15 residues.